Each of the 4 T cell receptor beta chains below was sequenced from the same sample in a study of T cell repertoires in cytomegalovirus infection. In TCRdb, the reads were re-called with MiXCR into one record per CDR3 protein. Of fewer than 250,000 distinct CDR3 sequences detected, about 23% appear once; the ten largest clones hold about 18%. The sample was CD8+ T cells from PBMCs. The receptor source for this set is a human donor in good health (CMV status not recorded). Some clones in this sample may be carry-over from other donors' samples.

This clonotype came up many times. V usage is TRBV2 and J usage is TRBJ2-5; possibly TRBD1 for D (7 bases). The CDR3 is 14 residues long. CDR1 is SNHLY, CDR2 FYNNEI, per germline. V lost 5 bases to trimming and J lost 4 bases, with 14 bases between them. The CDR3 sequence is CASSRGQGGETQYF. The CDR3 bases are TGTGCCAGCAGTCGGGGGCAGGGGGGAGAGACCCAGTACTTC. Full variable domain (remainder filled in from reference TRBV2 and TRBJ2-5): EPEVTQTPSHQVTQMGQEVILRCVPISNHLYFYWYRQILGQKVEFLVSFYNNEISEKSEIFDDQFSVERPDGSNFTLKIRSTKLEDSAMYFCASSRGQGGETQYFGPGTRLLVL.

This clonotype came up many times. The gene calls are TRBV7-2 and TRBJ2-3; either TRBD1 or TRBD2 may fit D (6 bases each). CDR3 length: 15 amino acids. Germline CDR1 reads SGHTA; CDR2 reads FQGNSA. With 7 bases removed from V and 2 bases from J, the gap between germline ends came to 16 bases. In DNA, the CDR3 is TGTGCCAGCACCTCGGAGGGGGTTCCCACAGATACGCAGTATTTT. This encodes CASTSEGVPTDTQYF.

The CDR3 DNA follows: TGTGCCAGCAGTTTTTTATCAGACAGGGATGATTCACCCCTCCACTTT. As protein: CASSFLSDRDDSPLHF. The chain recombines TRBV27 with TRBJ1-6, with 7 bases fitting TRBD1. The CDR3 spans 16 residues. Germline assignment: CDR1 MNHEY and CDR2 SMNVEV (reference sequence). The V and J ends lost 3 bases and 8 bases, in that order; junction bases with no gene match: 10.

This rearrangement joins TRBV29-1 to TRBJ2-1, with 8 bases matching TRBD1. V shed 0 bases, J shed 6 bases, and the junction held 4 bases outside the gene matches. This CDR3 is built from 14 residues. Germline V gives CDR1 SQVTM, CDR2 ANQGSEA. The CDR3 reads CSVEEPTGVNEQFF. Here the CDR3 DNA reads TGCAGCGTTGAAGAACCGACAGGGGTCAATGAGCAGTTCTTC.